The clone carrying this T cell receptor (beta chain) was observed a single time. Antigen: not known. V lost 4 bases and J 6 bases, leaving 16 bases between the germline ends. The V gene's germline CDR1 is SGDLS and CDR2 YYNGEE. The CDR3 contains 14 residues. The sample is drawn from a study of T cell responses to AZD1222 COVID-19 vaccine. Findings and caveats of the study: Nearly half of spike-specific TCRs reportedly target variant regions that are unmutated in the B.1.351 and B.1.1.7 variants. Most donors were white British, females outnumbered males, and clonal diversity was possibly underestimated. Researchers report vaccine-associated CD4 TCRs spanning spike, with dominance at 160-218 and 743-854.

The assay was immunoSEQ multiplex PCR, and TCRdb's table has in-frame clones only and misses some. The data hold 150,000 to 200,000 clones, with 80% to 95% observed a single time. This receptor was obtained from an adult in good health. The material sequenced was peripheral blood, taken on day 0 of AZD1222 vaccination. The chain couples TRBV9 to TRBJ1-2, with D perhaps TRBD1 (6 bases). The CDR3: CASSWTARKDGYTF. CDR3 coding DNA: TGTGCCAGCAGCTGGACAGCCCGGAAGGATGGCTACACCTTC.